This T cell receptor beta chain was documented in a study of identical twins' blood T cells. General study findings and limits: Out-of-frame TCRbeta clonotypes reportedly had markedly more similar V usage in twins than unrelated donors. Abundant TCRbeta CDR3s overlapped more between twins than with unrelated donors.

Trimming removed 5 bases from V and 1 base from J; junction bases left unmatched: 7. Germline-derived CDR1 and CDR2 are GTSNPN and SVGIG (reference sequence). The CDR3 has 14 residues. As originally analysed: Each library had roughly 2.2 to 4 million CDR3 reads and about 90,000 to nearly 550,000 clonotypes. TCRdb used MiXCR to reprocess the 5' RACE reads, holding one entry per CDR3 protein. None of the V and J calls come from the authors' own analysis; TCRdb made them. This sample has hundreds of thousands of distinct CDR3 sequences; under 30% occur once, and the top ten carry roughly 5.5%. This clonotype occurred many times. Its antigen is not known.

The sample consisted of PBMCs. The origin of this receptor is a woman aged 18-49 years in good health. V usage is TRBV30 and J usage is TRBJ1-1; TRBD1 aligns across 7 bases. Here the CDR3 DNA reads TGTGCCTGGGACCGACAGGGATCGAACACTGAAGCTTTCTTT. Translating gives CAWDRQGSNTEAFF.